This TCR beta chain is drawn from a study of spatial heterogeneity in lung cancer. Across the study: The study sequenced follow-up PBMC samples when they were available, at a median of around 2 years after resection. Raw-read counts averaged over ten per unique TCR and UMI combination.

This clonotype was seen at least ten times. What it binds is not known. This CDR3 has 15 amino acids. The V gene lost 5 bases and the J gene lost 4 bases, with 14 bases spanning the gap. Germline V gene sequence: CDR1 SEHNR, CDR2 FQNEAQ (reference sequence). Time point meaning: blood at routine non-recurrence follow-up after resection. Unsorted samples of tumor, nontumor lung or frozen PBMC had their whole RNA sequenced. Whole-study results and caveats: At tumor resection, ubiquitous expanded TCRs were detected in blood more often than later.

TCRdb reanalysed the 5' RACE reads using MiXCR and keeps one entry per CDR3 protein. The profile shows 45,000 to 55,000 distinct CDR3 sequences, 10% to 15% of them singletons. Material: PBMCs, obtained at follow-up. This receptor was obtained from a male donor with early-stage non-small cell lung cancer. V gene TRBV7-9 combines with J gene TRBJ2-2; D is ambiguous. CDR3 region: CASSLILSGTGELFF. The CDR3 DNA sequence: TGTGCCAGCAGCCTCATCCTTTCGGGCACCGGGGAGCTGTTTTTT. Based on the CDR3 plus reference TRBV7-9 and TRBJ2-2, the full variable domain is DTGVSQNPRHKITKRGQNVTFRCDPISEHNRLYWYRQTLGQGPEFLTYFQNEAQLEKSRLLSDRFSAERPKGSFSTLEIQRTEQGDSAMYLCASSLILSGTGELFFGEGSRLTVL.